This entry lists 8 T cell receptor beta chains sequenced from one sample in a study of neurological immune-mediated disorders. A single record per CDR3 protein comes from TCRdb applying MiXCR to the 5' RACE reads. The table includes under 30,000 distinct CDR3 sequences, around 15% detected once. The sequencing sample was made of PBMCs. The receptors were sampled from a woman aged 40 to 50 with HTLV-1-associated myelopathy (HAM/TSP).

This clonotype was counted at least ten times. The V gene is TRBV5-1, the J gene TRBJ2-3; D is undetermined. V was cut by 0 bases and J by 4 bases, with 3 bases left in between. The V gene's germline CDR1 is SGHRS and CDR2 YFSETQ. The CDR3 runs to 12 residues. The CDR3 nucleotides read TGCGCCAGCAGCTTGGTAGCAGATACGCAGTATTTT. The encoded protein is CASSLVADTQYF.

The table lists this clonotype with many counts. The rearrangement uses TRBV14 and TRBJ2-5, with 10 bases lining up with TRBD2. CDR1 is SGHDN, CDR2 FVKESK, per germline. V was pared by 5 bases and J by 5 bases, with 8 bases of the junction left unmatched. The CDR3 spans 15 residues. The CDR3 region is CASSKPGLAWETQYF. The CDR3 DNA reads as TGTGCCAGCAGCAAACCGGGACTAGCGTGGGAGACCCAGTACTTC. The full variable domain, completed using reference TRBV14 and TRBJ2-5, is EAGVTQFPSHSVIEKGQTVTLRCDPISGHDNLYWYRRVMGKEIKFLLHFVKESKQDESGMPNNRFLAERTGGTYSTLKVQPAELEDSGVYFCASSKPGLAWETQYFGPGTRLLVL.

This clonotype is medium-sized within its sample. V usage is TRBV12-3 or TRBV12-4 and J usage is TRBJ1-3; unclear D gene. The CDR3 is made up of 14 amino acids. V lost 3 bases and J 3 bases, leaving 9 bases between the germline ends. For the CDR3, the DNA is TGTGCCAGCAGTTTTAGGCAGAATGGAAACACCATATATTTT. It codes for CASSFRQNGNTIYF.

This rearrangement joins TRBV4-3 to TRBJ1-1, with D tentatively TRBD1 (6 bases). The ends were cut back, 8 bases at V and 7 bases at J, with 29 bases in the middle. CDR1 LGHNA and CDR2 YSLEER come from the germline V gene. This CDR3 contains 17 residues. CDR3 nucleotide sequence: TGCGCCAGCCAAGAAGTAGGGGGTCGGGGGAGAGGCGGTGAAGCTTTCTTT. Amino acid sequence: CASQEVGGRGRGGEAFF.

This clonotype was recorded at least ten times. The chain employs TRBV5-1 and TRBJ2-3; 7 positions agree with TRBD2. CDR1 and CDR2 (germline): SGHRS, YFSETQ. The CDR3 loop spans 16 amino acids. V trimming: 0 bases; J trimming: 2 bases; junction bases outside the gene matches: 6. This chain's CDR3 is CASSLVRGVFTDTQYF. The CDR3, as DNA: TGCGCCAGCAGCTTGGTCCGGGGGGTTTTCACAGATACGCAGTATTTT.

This clonotype was seen ten or more times. The chain is built from TRBV5-1 and TRBJ1-5; 7 bases match TRBD1. The CDR3 is 16 residues long. Germline values: CDR1 SGHRS, CDR2 YFSETQ. Losses at the gene ends were 0 bases for V and 3 bases for J; bases not matched to a gene: 6. The CDR3 region is CASSLDGQATNQPQHF. CDR3 in DNA: TGCGCCAGCAGCTTGGACGGACAGGCTACCAATCAGCCCCAGCATTTT.

This clonotype was recorded many times. The chain uses TRBV12-3 or TRBV12-4 and TRBJ2-2; tentatively, D is TRBD2 (6 bases). Trimming shortened V by 3 bases and J by 4 bases, and 12 bases separated the two germline ends. The CDR3 sequence is 15 residues long. The CDR3 region has the DNA TGTGCCAGCAGTTTGGATAGCGGAATCACCGGGGAGCTGTTTTTT. It yields the protein CASSLDSGITGELFF.

This clonotype was detected many times. This chain connects TRBV15 to TRBJ2-7; 9 positions agree with TRBD1. V was clipped by 1 base and J by 3 bases; unmatched bases: 4. CDR3 length equals 15 residues. The germline V gene has CDR1 LNHNV and CDR2 YYDKDF (reference sequence). The CDR3 sequence: CATSRVRQGVYEQYF. The CDR3, as DNA: TGTGCCACCAGCAGAGTGAGACAGGGGGTCTACGAGCAGTACTTC.